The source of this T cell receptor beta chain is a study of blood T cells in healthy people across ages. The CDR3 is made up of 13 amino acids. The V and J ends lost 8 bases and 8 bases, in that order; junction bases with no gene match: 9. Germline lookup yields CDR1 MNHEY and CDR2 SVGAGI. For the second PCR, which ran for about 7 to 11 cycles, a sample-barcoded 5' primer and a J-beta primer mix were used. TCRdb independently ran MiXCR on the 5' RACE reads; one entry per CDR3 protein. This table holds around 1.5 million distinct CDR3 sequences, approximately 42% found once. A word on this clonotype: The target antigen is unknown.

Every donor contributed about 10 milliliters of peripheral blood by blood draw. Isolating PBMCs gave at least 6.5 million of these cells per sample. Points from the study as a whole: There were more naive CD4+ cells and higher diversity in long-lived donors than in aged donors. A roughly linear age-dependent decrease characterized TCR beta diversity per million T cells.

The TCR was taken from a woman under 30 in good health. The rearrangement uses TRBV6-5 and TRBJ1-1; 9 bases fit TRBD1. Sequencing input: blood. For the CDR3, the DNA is TGTGCCAGCGCACAGGGGGCGGGAGCCGAAGCTTTCTTT. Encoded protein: CASAQGAGAEAFF.